These 15 T cell receptor beta chains were sequenced from one sample in a study of OX40 agonist ivuxolimab in advanced cancers. TCRdb keeps only in-frame clones here, not all; method: immunoSEQ multiplex PCR. The sample lists over 55,000 clones, approximately 80% occurring once. This specimen consisted of CD4+ or CD8+ T cells sorted from blood, obtained in a trial of the OX40 agonist ivuxolimab. These receptors were obtained from an adult with an advanced solid tumor such as melanoma, head and neck, liver or kidney cancer.

This sequence joins TRBV7-2 and TRBJ2-5; weak D call: TRBD2 (5 bases). The germline V gene has CDR1 SGHTA and CDR2 FQGNSA. With 7 bases removed from V and 2 bases from J, the gap between germline ends came to 11 bases. This CDR3 region has 13 residues. In nucleotides, the CDR3 is TGTGCCAGCACCGCAACTAGACAAGAGACCCAGTACTTC. It codes for CASTATRQETQYF.

The count of this clone is one. The V and J genes are TRBV10-3 and TRBJ1-1; a possible D gene is TRBD1 (6 bases). CDR3 size: 14 residues. The V end lost 3 bases, the J end lost 0 bases, and 8 bases lay between the germline ends. Germline V lookup: CDR1 ENHRY, CDR2 SYGVKD. The DNA for the CDR3 is TGTGCCATCAGTGAAGGGGGATTGAACACTGAAGCTTTCTTT. Its translation is CAISEGGLNTEAFF.

The chain combines TRBV7-2 with TRBJ2-3, with D possibly being TRBD2 (6 bases). The CDR3 contains 13 residues. V was shortened by 5 bases and J by 5 bases, with 11 bases between the two germline ends. Germline V gene sequence: CDR1 SGHTA, CDR2 FQGNSA. For the CDR3, the DNA is TGTGCCAGCAGCCCGGCCGGGGGAGATACGCAGTATTTT. It specifies CASSPAGGDTQYF.

Regarding this clone: Different DNA sequences within this sample yield the same CDR3. The J gene is TRBJ1-5, the V gene TRBV4-1; D unclear. V was trimmed by 0 bases and J by 2 bases, leaving 5 bases between them. The germline V gene encodes CDR1 MGHRA and CDR2 YSYEKL. This CDR3 spans 14 amino acids. The CDR3 DNA sequence: TGCGCCAGCAGCCAAGATCGAGGCAATCAGCCCCAGCATTTT. Protein sequence: CASSQDRGNQPQHF.

The J gene is TRBJ1-2, the V gene TRBV5-1; 11 bases are shared with TRBD1. CDR1 and CDR2 from the germline V gene are SGHRS and YFSETQ. The CDR3 consists of 16 residues. Trimming took 1 base from V and 6 from J; bases not matched to a gene: 8. The DNA of the CDR3 is TGCGCCAGCAGCTTGTATCTCGGACAGGGGGCCGATGGCTACACCTTC. It is translated as CASSLYLGQGADGYTF.

With regard to this clone: Distinct nucleotide sequences in the sample also encode this CDR3. The V gene is TRBV9, the J gene TRBJ2-5; no reliable D call. V was trimmed by 0 bases and J by 2 bases, leaving 5 bases between them. CDR1 SGDLS and CDR2 YYNGEE come from the germline V gene. The CDR3 totals 13 residues. CDR3 sequence (DNA): TGTGCCAGCAGCGTAGATTTGCAAGAGACCCAGTACTTC. Its translation is CASSVDLQETQYF.

The rearrangement uses TRBV28 and TRBJ1-2, with 8 bases lining up with TRBD1. CDR3 length: 17 residues. Germline loops: CDR1 MDHEN, CDR2 SYDVKM. Losses at the gene ends were 4 bases for V and 6 bases for J; bases not matched to a gene: 16. CDR3 nucleotide sequence: TGTGCCAGCAGTTCTCACCCATGGACAGGGAAAGGGGATGGCTACACCTTC. This codes for CASSSHPWTGKGDGYTF.

The genes are TRBV28 and TRBJ2-7; 9 nucleotides align to TRBD1. CDR3 length: 15 residues. V gave up 5 bases and J gave up 3 bases; unmatched junction bases: 8. Looked up from germline, CDR1 is MDHEN and CDR2 is SYDVKM. The CDR3 nucleotides read TGTGCCAGCAGTACGACAGGGGGAGAGAACTACGAGCAGTACTTC. Translating gives CASSTTGGENYEQYF.

The genes are TRBV19 and TRBJ1-2, with TRBD1 matching 7 bases. V gave up 7 bases and J gave up 4 bases; unmatched junction bases: 6. Germline CDR1 reads LNHDA; CDR2 reads SQIVND (reference sequence). The CDR3 extends over 13 amino acids. The CDR3 coding sequence is TGTGCCAGTACAACGGGACAGACCTATGGCTACACCTTC. Translating gives CASTTGQTYGYTF.

The chain has TRBV2 and TRBJ2-1; 10 bases are shared with TRBD2. V shed 11 bases, J shed 9 bases, and the junction held 10 bases outside the gene matches. Per germline, CDR1 SNHLY and CDR2 FYNNEI. The CDR3 spans 13 residues. The CDR3 is CASERGGQAEQFF. DNA of the CDR3: TGTGCCTCCGAGCGGGGGGGCCAGGCTGAGCAGTTCTTC.

The rearrangement joins TRBV28 to TRBJ2-7; D may match TRBD1 or TRBD2 (5 bases each). Looked up from germline, CDR1 is MDHEN and CDR2 is SYDVKM. The CDR3 consists of 17 residues. Deletions cut 7 bases from V and 3 bases from J, with 25 bases between. CDR3 protein: CASTSLRGARADYEQYF. In nucleotides, the CDR3 is TGTGCCAGCACCAGTTTAAGGGGTGCGCGGGCTGACTACGAGCAGTACTTC.

The chain couples TRBV7-2 to TRBJ2-7, with TRBD2 matching 7 bases. V shed 1 base, J shed 0 bases, and the junction held 6 bases outside the gene matches. The CDR3 totals 16 residues. Germline lookup yields CDR1 SGHTA and CDR2 FQGNSA. Written as DNA, the CDR3 is TGTGCCAGCAGCTTAGTGGGCGGGGGTTTCTCCTACGAGCAGTACTTC. This encodes CASSLVGGGFSYEQYF.

This chain joins TRBV7-3 and TRBJ2-4; D is perhaps TRBD2 (7 bases). Between the trimmed V and J ends, which lost 4 bases and 4 bases, there was a span of 17 bases. CDR3 length equals 16 residues. Germline lookup yields CDR1 SGHTA and CDR2 FQGTGA. The CDR3 sequence is CASSSPQGRAKNIQYF. Here the CDR3 DNA reads TGTGCCAGCAGCTCCCCCCAGGGGAGGGCGAAAAACATTCAGTACTTC.

As DNA, the CDR3 is TGTGCCAGCAGCATCTCTAGCGGGGGGGTGTACAATGAGCAGTTCTTC. Amino acids: CASSISSGGVYNEQFF. This chain links TRBV11-2 with TRBJ2-1, with TRBD2 matching 12 bases. V gave up 5 bases and J gave up 4 bases; unmatched junction bases: 6. CDR1 SGHAT and CDR2 FQNNGV come from the germline V gene. The CDR3 extends over 16 amino acids.

This clone was seen more than once but under ten times. The chain has TRBV28 and TRBJ2-7; possible D gene TRBD2, 6 bases. V was clipped by 4 bases and J by 0 bases, with 22 bases between them. There are 18 residues in the CDR3. Germline loops: CDR1 MDHEN, CDR2 SYDVKM. In DNA form, the CDR3 reads TGTGCCAGCAGTTCTTCACCGGGACTGGGATCAAGCTCCTACGAGCAGTACTTC. It yields the protein CASSSSPGLGSSSYEQYF.